This T cell receptor beta chain was sequenced for a study of breast tumors, draining lymph nodes, adjacent tissues. Study results and caveats: Data fit most tumor T cells coming from lymph node, expanding in tumor.

The lymph nodes were axillary draining lymph nodes from breast cancer patients. Using its own MiXCR run on the multiplex PCR reads, TCRdb lists one record per CDR3 protein. The sample includes around 140,000 distinct CDR3 sequences, 32% seen only once; the top ten take about 2.5%. This clonotype was counted ten times or more. Its antigen is not identified. Germline CDR1 SGHDT, CDR2 YYEEEE. The CDR3 is made up of 16 amino acids. The junction had 10 bases not matched to a gene; V was cut back by 1 base and J by 4 bases. Source material: axillary lymph node tissue. The receptor was derived from a female donor with breast cancer. Some clones in this sample may be carry-over from other donors' samples. The chain is built from TRBV5-6 and TRBJ2-5; 7 nucleotides agree with TRBD1. The CDR3 nucleotides are TGTGCCAGCAGCTTGATTGCCGGACAGGCCCCAGAGACCCAGTACTTC. The encoded protein is CASSLIAGQAPETQYF.